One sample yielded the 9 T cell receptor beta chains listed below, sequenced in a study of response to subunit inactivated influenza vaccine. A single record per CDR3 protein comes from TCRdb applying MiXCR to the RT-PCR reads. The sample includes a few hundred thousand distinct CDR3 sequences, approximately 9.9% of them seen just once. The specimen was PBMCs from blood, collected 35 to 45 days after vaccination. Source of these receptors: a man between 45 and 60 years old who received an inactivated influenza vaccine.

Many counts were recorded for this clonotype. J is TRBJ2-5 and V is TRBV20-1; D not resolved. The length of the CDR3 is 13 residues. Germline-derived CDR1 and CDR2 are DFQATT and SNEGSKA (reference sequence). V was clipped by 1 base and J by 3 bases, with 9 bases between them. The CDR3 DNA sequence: TGCAGTGCTAGAGTAACGGCGGAAGAGACCCAGTACTTC. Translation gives CSARVTAEETQYF.

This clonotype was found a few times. This chain's CDR3 is CATSDTRVGEKLFF. The CDR3 region has the DNA TGTGCCACCAGTGATACCCGGGTGGGTGAAAAACTGTTTTTT. This chain connects TRBV24-1 to TRBJ1-4; D is ambiguous. Looked up from germline, CDR1 is KGHDR and CDR2 is SFDVKD. The CDR3 runs 14 residues. V gave up 3 bases and J gave up 7 bases, with 11 bases separating them.

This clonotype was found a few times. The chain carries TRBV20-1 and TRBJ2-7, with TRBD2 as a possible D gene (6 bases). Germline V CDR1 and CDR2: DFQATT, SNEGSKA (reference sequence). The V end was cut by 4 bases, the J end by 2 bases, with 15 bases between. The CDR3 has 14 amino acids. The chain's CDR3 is CSAKSGTGPYEQYF. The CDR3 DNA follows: TGCAGTGCTAAATCCGGGACTGGGCCCTACGAGCAGTACTTC.

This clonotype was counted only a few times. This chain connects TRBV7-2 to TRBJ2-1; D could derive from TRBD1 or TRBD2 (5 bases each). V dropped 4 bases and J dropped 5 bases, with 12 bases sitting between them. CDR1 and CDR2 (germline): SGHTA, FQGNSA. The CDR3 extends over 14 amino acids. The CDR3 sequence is CASSWGTVNNEQFF. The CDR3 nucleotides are TGTGCCAGCAGCTGGGGGACCGTAAACAATGAGCAGTTCTTC.

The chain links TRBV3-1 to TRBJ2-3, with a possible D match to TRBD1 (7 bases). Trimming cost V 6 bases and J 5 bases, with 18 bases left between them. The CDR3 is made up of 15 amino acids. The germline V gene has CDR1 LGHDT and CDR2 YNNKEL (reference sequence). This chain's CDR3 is CASSRRGLAKDTQYF. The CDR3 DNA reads TGTGCCAGCAGTCGAAGGGGGCTAGCGAAAGATACGCAGTATTTT.

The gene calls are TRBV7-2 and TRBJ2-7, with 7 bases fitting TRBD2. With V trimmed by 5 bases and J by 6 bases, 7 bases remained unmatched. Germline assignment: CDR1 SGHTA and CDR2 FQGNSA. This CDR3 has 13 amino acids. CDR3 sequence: CASSLGREGEQYF. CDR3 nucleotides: TGTGCCAGCAGCCTGGGGAGGGAAGGCGAGCAGTACTTC.

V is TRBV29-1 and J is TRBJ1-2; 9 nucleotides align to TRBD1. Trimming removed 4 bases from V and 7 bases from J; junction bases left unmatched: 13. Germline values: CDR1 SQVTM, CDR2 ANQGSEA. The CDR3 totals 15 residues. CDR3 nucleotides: TGCAGCGTTGGAATGGGGGACAGGGTATTAGGTGGCTACACCTTC. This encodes CSVGMGDRVLGGYTF.

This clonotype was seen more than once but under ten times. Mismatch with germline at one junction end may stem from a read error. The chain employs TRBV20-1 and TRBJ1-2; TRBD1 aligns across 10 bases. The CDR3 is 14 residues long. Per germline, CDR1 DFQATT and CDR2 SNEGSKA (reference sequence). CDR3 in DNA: TGCAGTGCCCCCACTGGGGGACAGGGGACACTTTACGCCTTC. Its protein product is CSAPTGGQGTLYAF.

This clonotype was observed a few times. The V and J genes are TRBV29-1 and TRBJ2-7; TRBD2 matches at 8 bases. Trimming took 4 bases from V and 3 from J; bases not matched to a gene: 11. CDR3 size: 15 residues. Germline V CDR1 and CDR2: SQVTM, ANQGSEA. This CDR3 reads CSVARGTRGNYEQYF. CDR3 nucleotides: TGCAGCGTTGCGCGTGGGACTAGGGGGAACTACGAGCAGTACTTC.